This T cell receptor beta chain was sequenced in a study of blood T cells in healthy people across ages. The study's findings and limits: Researchers said unsorted PBMCs prevented a conclusive naive versus antigen-experienced comparison. Across samples, TCR beta diversity tracked strongly with naive T cell percentage.

It was with a sample-barcoded 5' primer and a J-beta primer mix that a second PCR of roughly 7 to 12 cycles was run. TCRdb reprocessed the 5' RACE reads via MiXCR and lists one record per CDR3 protein. The sample includes 1.5 million to 2 million distinct CDR3 sequences, 39% of them seen just once. Worth noting for this clonotype: The antigen is undetermined.

This receptor was identified in a human donor in good health. The sequenced material came from blood.

The CDR3 sequence: CSVSPLQGRNYNEQFF. The CDR3 nucleotides are TGCAGCGTCTCCCCTCTGCAGGGACGGAACTACAATGAGCAGTTCTTC. The chain employs TRBV29-1 and TRBJ2-1; D might be TRBD1 or TRBD2, each matching 5 bases. CDR1 and CDR2 from the germline V gene are SQVTM and ANQGSEA. Trimming pared 6 bases from V and 3 bases from J, leaving 21 bases between. The CDR3 extends over 16 amino acids.